Reported below is one T cell receptor (beta chain). How the authors handled the data: Quantification of nucleated cells was approximated via reference gene primer amplification. Repertoires were generated with immunoSEQ multiplex PCR, while TCRdb's copy carries only in-frame clones and drops some. V and J calls and clone size follow that table, whereas D and trimming were derived from the DNA. The sample carries over 350,000 clones, just over 85% recorded once. These data belong to a study of blood T cell repertoires in COVID-19. The length of the CDR3 is 15 residues. The junction had 6 bases not matched to a gene; V was cut back by 2 bases and J by 8 bases. Looked up from germline, CDR1 is SGHKS and CDR2 is YYEKEE (reference sequence).

Sample: peripheral blood. This rearrangement joins TRBV5-5 to TRBJ1-6; 8 nucleotides agree with TRBD1. This TCR derives from a woman aged 25-40 years with active or convalescent COVID-19. The CDR3 DNA reads as TGTGCCAGCAGCTTTAAGGACAGGGAGGATTCACCCCTCCACTTT. Protein: CASSFKDREDSPLHF.